This T cell receptor beta chain was captured by sequencing in a study of T cells in Graves' hyperthyroidism and ophthalmopathy. Study as a whole: Initial diagnosis, before any treatment, was when peripheral blood was collected. Overall study results and limits: Blood shared most expanded thyroid clonotypes above 0.001.

Patients with uncontrolled infections, other autoimmune diseases, pregnancy or lactation were excluded. The study based diagnoses on clinical symptoms, serum thyroxine and TRAb, thyroid ultrasound and orbital computed tomography. Amplification targeted TCR beta CDR3 regions from RNA transcripts. Researchers ran a first-round RT-PCR on the TCR CDR3 using the HTBI primer set. MiXCR, applied by TCRdb to the multiplex PCR reads, yields one record per CDR3 protein. This sample has 500,000 to 650,000 distinct CDR3 sequences, with 15% to 20% found just once. The ends were cut back, 0 bases at V and 0 bases at J, with 15 bases in the middle. The CDR3 extends over 18 amino acids. This clonotype was seen many times. Its specificity is not known.

The chain combines TRBV12-3 or TRBV12-4 with TRBJ1-5; D remains unclear. The source of this sequence is a man aged 35 to 55 with Graves' ophthalmopathy. The sequencing sample was made of blood. This chain's CDR3 is CASSLADPPGYSNQPQHF. The CDR3, as DNA: TGTGCCAGCAGTTTAGCCGACCCCCCAGGTTATAGCAATCAGCCCCAGCATTTT.